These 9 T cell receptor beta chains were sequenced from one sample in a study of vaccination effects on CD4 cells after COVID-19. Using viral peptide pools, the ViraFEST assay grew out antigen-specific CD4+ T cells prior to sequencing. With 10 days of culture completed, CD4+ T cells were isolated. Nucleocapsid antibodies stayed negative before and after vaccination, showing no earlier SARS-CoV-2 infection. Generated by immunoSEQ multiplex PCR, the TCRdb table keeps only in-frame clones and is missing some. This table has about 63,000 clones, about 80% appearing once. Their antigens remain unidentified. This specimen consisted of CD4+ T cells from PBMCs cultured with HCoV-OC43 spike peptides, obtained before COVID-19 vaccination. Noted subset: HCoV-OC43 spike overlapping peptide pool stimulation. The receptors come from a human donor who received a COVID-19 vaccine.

As DNA, the CDR3 is TGTGCCAGCAGCGGGATCATGACAGGGGGCTCTGGCTACACCTTC. It translates to CASSGIMTGGSGYTF. J is TRBJ1-2 and V is TRBV9, with 10 positions matching TRBD1. Germline loops: CDR1 SGDLS, CDR2 YYNGEE. The junction had 9 bases not matched to a gene; V was cut back by 3 bases and J by 7 bases. CDR3 length equals 15 residues.

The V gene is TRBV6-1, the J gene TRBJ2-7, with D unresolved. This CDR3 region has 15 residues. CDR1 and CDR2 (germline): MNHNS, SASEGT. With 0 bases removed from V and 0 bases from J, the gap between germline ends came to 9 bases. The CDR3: CASSEAGSSSYEQYV. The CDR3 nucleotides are TGTGCCAGCAGTGAAGCAGGGTCAAGCTCCTACGAGCAGTACGTC.

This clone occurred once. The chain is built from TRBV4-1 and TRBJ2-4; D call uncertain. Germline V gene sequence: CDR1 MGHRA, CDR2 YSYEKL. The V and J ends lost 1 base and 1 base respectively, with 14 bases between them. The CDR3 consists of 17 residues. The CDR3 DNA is TGCGCCAGCAGCCAAGGGATTATTGGTGGGGCCAAAAACATTCAGTACTTC. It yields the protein CASSQGIIGGAKNIQYF.

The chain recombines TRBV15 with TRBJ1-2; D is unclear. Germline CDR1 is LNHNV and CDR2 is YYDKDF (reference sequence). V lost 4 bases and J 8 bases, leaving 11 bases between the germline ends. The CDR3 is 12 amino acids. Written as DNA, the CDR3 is TGTGCCACCAGCACCGGGTCAAGGGGCTACACCTTC. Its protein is CATSTGSRGYTF.

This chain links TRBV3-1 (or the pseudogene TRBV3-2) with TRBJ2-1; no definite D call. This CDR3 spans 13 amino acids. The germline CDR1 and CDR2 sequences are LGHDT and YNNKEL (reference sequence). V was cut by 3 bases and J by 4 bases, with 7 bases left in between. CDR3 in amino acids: CASSHYSYNEQFF. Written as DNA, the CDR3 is TGTGCCAGCAGCCATTACAGTTACAATGAGCAGTTCTTC.

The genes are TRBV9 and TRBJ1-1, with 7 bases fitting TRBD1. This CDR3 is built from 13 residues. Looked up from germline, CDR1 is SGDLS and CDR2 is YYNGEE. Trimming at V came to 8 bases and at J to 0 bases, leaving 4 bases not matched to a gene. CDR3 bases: TGTGCCAGTGCCAGGGGGTTGAACACTGAAGCTTTCTTT. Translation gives CASARGLNTEAFF.

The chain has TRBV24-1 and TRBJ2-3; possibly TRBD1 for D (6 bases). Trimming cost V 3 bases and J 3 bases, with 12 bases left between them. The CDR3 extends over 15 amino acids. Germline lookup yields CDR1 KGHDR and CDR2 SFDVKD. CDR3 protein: CATSDPRQVTDTQYF. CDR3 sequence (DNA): TGTGCCACCAGTGATCCCCGACAGGTTACAGATACGCAGTATTTT.

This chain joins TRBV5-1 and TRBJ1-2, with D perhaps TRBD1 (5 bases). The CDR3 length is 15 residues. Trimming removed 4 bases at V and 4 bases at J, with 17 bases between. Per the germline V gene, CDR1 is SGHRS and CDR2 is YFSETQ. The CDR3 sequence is CASSQQPGQSYGYTF. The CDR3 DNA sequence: TGCGCCAGCAGCCAACAGCCGGGGCAATCCTATGGCTACACCTTC.

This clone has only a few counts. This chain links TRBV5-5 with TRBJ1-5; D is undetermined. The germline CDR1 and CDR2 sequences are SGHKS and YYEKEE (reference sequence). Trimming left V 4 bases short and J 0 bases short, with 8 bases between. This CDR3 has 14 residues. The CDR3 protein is CASSPGNSNQPQHF. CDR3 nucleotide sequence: TGTGCCAGCAGCCCGGGAAATAGCAATCAGCCCCAGCATTTT.